The 27 T cell receptor beta chains below were found in one sample sequenced in a study of Graves' ophthalmopathy and Graves' hyperthyroidism. The authors amplified TCR beta CDR3 regions, and they did so from RNA transcripts for repertoire sequencing. RT-PCR was first run with HTBI primers, then multiplex PCR in a second round. TCRdb ran MiXCR on the multiplex PCR reads and lists one entry per CDR3 protein. The sample has about 620,000 distinct CDR3 sequences, about a fifth seen once. Sequenced material: peripheral blood. These receptors all stem from a woman between 18 and 30 years old with stable Graves' hyperthyroidism. Some clones in this sample may be carry-over from other donors' samples.

This clonotype was counted many times. The chain combines TRBV6-5 with TRBJ2-7; perhaps TRBD2 as D (5 bases). With 2 bases removed from V and 3 bases from J, the gap between germline ends came to 8 bases. CDR3 length equals 13 residues. Germline CDR1 reads MNHEY; CDR2 reads SVGAGI. CDR3 in amino acids: CASSYAGNYEQYF. The CDR3 bases are TGTGCCAGCAGTTACGCCGGGAACTACGAGCAGTACTTC.

This clonotype was seen ten or more times. This chain links TRBV2 with TRBJ1-2, with D tentatively TRBD1 (5 bases). V lost 6 bases, J lost 8 bases, and 19 bases lay in between. The CDR3 consists of 14 residues. CDR1 is SNHLY and CDR2 is FYNNEI in the germline V gene. CDR3 bases: TGTGCCAGCAGCGAGTCAGGGCAGTTGATCGGCTACACCTTC. Translating it yields CASSESGQLIGYTF. The whole variable domain, filled in from reference TRBV2 and TRBJ1-2, reads EPEVTQTPSHQVTQMGQEVILRCVPISNHLYFYWYRQILGQKVEFLVSFYNNEISEKSEIFDDQFSVERPDGSNFTLKIRSTKLEDSAMYFCASSESGQLIGYTFGSGTRLTVV.

A few counts support this clonotype. The rearrangement joins TRBV4-1 to TRBJ2-5; 8 nucleotides agree with TRBD2. Germline V lookup: CDR1 MGHRA, CDR2 YSYEKL. The CDR3 runs to 16 residues. Trimming cost V 0 bases and J 1 base; bases outside gene matches: 4. The CDR3 reads CASSQDPGLAQETQYF. CDR3 DNA: TGCGCCAGCAGCCAAGATCCCGGACTAGCCCAAGAGACCCAGTACTTC.

The sample holds a few counts of this clonotype. The chain employs TRBV5-1 and TRBJ1-2; TRBD1 matches at 7 bases. With 9 bases clipped from V and 0 bases from J, the junction kept 8 bases outside the gene matches. The CDR3 is made up of 14 amino acids. Germline V gene data show CDR1 as SGHRS and CDR2 as YFSETQ. The CDR3 here is CATRGQTTNYGYTF. The CDR3 DNA is TGCGCCACCAGGGGACAGACCACTAACTATGGCTACACCTTC.

This clonotype was seen repeatedly, ten times or more. Germline and junction disagree at one end, which may indicate a read error. The chain joins TRBV7-8 to TRBJ1-6, with TRBD1 identical over 7 bases. This CDR3 comprises 14 residues. The germline V gene encodes CDR1 SGHVS and CDR2 FQNEAQ. This chain's CDR3 is CASSMDRKNSPHHF. The CDR3 bases are TGTGCCAGCAGCATGGACAGGAAAAATTCACCCCACCACTTT.

The chain recombines TRBV20-1 with TRBJ2-7, with D possibly being TRBD1 (5 bases). The germline V and J ends were trimmed by 3 bases and 4 bases, with 13 bases remaining between them. The CDR3 has 13 residues. Germline V gives CDR1 DFQATT, CDR2 SNEGSKA (reference sequence). CDR3 bases: TGCAGTGCTAGGACCCTGTCAGGGTACGAGCAGTACTTC. This translates into CSARTLSGYEQYF.

Many counts were recorded for this clonotype. The genes are TRBV13 and TRBJ1-1; 10 nucleotides agree with TRBD1. CDR3 length: 14 amino acids. Germline CDR1 PRHDT, CDR2 FYEKMQ (reference sequence). Trimming at V came to 5 bases and at J to 4 bases, leaving 4 bases not matched to a gene. In DNA form, the CDR3 reads TGTGCCAGCAGCGGGGGACAGGGGCGCACTGAAGCTTTCTTT. Encoded protein: CASSGGQGRTEAFF.

The J gene is TRBJ2-5, the V gene TRBV20-1; a weak D match, TRBD1 (5 bases). V was cut by 6 bases and J by 2 bases, with 13 bases left in between. The germline CDR1 and CDR2 sequences are DFQATT and SNEGSKA (reference sequence). The CDR3 is 13 residues long. The CDR3 here is CSAPRQSQETQYF. The CDR3 coding sequence is TGCAGTGCCCCCCGACAGTCTCAAGAGACCCAGTACTTC.

V is TRBV18 and J is TRBJ1-2; D may be TRBD1 (5 bases). Germline-derived CDR1 and CDR2 are KGHSH and LQKENI. V gave up 3 bases and J gave up 1 base, with 24 bases separating them. There are 19 residues in the CDR3. CDR3 nucleotides: TGTGCCAGCTCACCGGTACAGTCCCGGGACGGAAGATTTAACTATGGCTACACCTTC. Translated: CASSPVQSRDGRFNYGYTF.

The chain recombines TRBV6-1 with TRBJ2-7, with 7 bases identical to TRBD1. This CDR3 contains 16 residues. Germline-derived CDR1 and CDR2 are MNHNS and SASEGT. Trimming at V came to 6 bases and at J to 4 bases, leaving 15 bases not matched to a gene. The CDR3 region is CASSTMWDTRGYEQYF. CDR3 nucleotide sequence: TGTGCCAGCAGCACGATGTGGGACACCAGGGGGTACGAGCAGTACTTC.

There are many counts of this clonotype. This rearrangement joins TRBV28 to TRBJ2-4; 9 nucleotides agree with TRBD2. J gave up 3 bases and V 6 bases, and 12 bases lay outside the gene matches. Germline V gives CDR1 MDHEN, CDR2 SYDVKM. This CDR3 comprises 17 residues. CDR3 DNA sequence: TGTGCCAGCAGCCTACGTCCTAGCGGGAATGTCAAAAACATTCAGTACTTC. This translates into CASSLRPSGNVKNIQYF.

Notes on this clonotype: An end of the junction differs from the germline gene, which may be a read error. This sequence joins TRBV6-1 and TRBJ2-6, with D perhaps given as TRBD1 or TRBD2 (6 bases each). This CDR3 spans 14 amino acids. Germline CDR1 MNHNS, CDR2 SASEGT. The CDR3 DNA sequence: TGTGCCAGCAGGGAGGGTTCGGGGGCCAACATCCTGACTTTC. Encoded protein: CASREGSGANILTF.

The rearrangement uses TRBV9 and TRBJ2-2, with 9 positions matching TRBD1. The CDR3 is 16 amino acids. Germline CDR1 reads SGDLS; CDR2 reads YYNGEE. With V trimmed by 4 bases and J by 6 bases, 10 bases remained unmatched. CDR3 nucleotide sequence: TGTGCCAGCAGCCCGCGGACAGGGGTGGGGTCCGGGGAGCTGTTTTTT. Translated: CASSPRTGVGSGELFF.

This clonotype appeared a few times. One junction end disagrees with the germline gene, perhaps due to a read error. The V gene is TRBV11-1, the J gene TRBJ1-6, with 9 nucleotides matching TRBD1. In germline, CDR1 is SGHAT, CDR2 FQDESV (reference sequence). The length of the CDR3 is 16 residues. The CDR3 DNA reads TGTGCCAGCAGGTCAAATCCGGGACAGGGAAATTCACACCTCCACTTT. This translates into CASRSNPGQGNSHLHF.

This clonotype was detected ten times or more. The chain uses TRBV19 and TRBJ2-4, with D perhaps matching TRBD1 (6 bases). Germline CDR1 reads LNHDA; CDR2 reads SQIVND (reference sequence). The CDR3 runs to 15 residues. V lost 7 bases and J 6 bases, leaving 19 bases between the germline ends. CDR3 sequence reads: CASTHRVTFTNIQYF. CDR3 in DNA: TGTGCCAGTACCCACAGGGTGACTTTCACAAACATTCAGTACTTC.

This clonotype was seen many times. The rearrangement uses TRBV7-2 and TRBJ2-3, with TRBD2 matching over 8 bases. J was trimmed by 2 bases and V by 3 bases; bases with no gene match: 1. The germline V gene encodes CDR1 SGHTA and CDR2 FQGNSA. This CDR3 region has 14 residues. CDR3 in DNA: TGTGCCAGCAGCTTCGGGGGGGCCACAGATACGCAGTATTTT. Translation gives CASSFGGATDTQYF.

The V and J genes are TRBV11-3 and TRBJ2-5, with unresolved D. Germline V lookup: CDR1 SGHNT, CDR2 YENEEA. The CDR3 consists of 14 residues. V shed 3 bases and J shed 0 bases, with 8 bases lying between them. CDR3 sequence reads: CASSFTKNQETQYF. DNA for the CDR3: TGTGCCAGCAGCTTTACCAAGAACCAAGAGACCCAGTACTTC.

At least ten counts were recorded for this clonotype. The CDR3 nucleotides read TGTGCCAGCAGTTACTCGACTAGTTGGCAAGAGACCCAGTACTTC. Translated: CASSYSTSWQETQYF. This chain links TRBV6-2 or TRBV6-3 with TRBJ2-5; D is perhaps TRBD2 (6 bases). Germline lookup yields CDR1 MNHEY and CDR2 SVGEGT. V shed 0 bases and J shed 2 bases, with 10 bases lying between them. CDR3 length equals 15 residues.

This clonotype was seen many times. The chain uses TRBV29-1 and TRBJ2-7; D is perhaps TRBD1 or TRBD2 (5 bases each). The CDR3 is made up of 12 amino acids. Trimming removed 6 bases from V and 5 bases from J, with 14 bases in between. Germline CDR1 is SQVTM and CDR2 is ANQGSEA. CDR3 in DNA: TGCAGCGTCGAGGGGAAGCGGAACGAGCAGTACTTC. It codes for CSVEGKRNEQYF.

This clonotype was detected many times. In nucleotides, the CDR3 is TGTGCCAGTAGTATCCGGCAGGGTGATGGCTACACCTTC. Encoded protein: CASSIRQGDGYTF. The chain is built from TRBV19 and TRBJ1-2, with a possible D match to TRBD1 (5 bases). The CDR3 covers 13 residues. The germline CDR1 and CDR2 sequences are LNHDA and SQIVND (reference sequence). Between the trimmed V and J ends, which lost 3 bases and 6 bases, there was a span of 11 bases.

This clonotype was recorded at least ten times. The chain employs TRBV15 and TRBJ1-5; 8 bases are shared with TRBD1. The J segment lost 4 bases and the V segment lost 6 bases, leaving 8 bases of the junction unmatched. The CDR3 runs 15 residues. Germline V gene data show CDR1 as LNHNV and CDR2 as YYDKDF (reference sequence). This chain's CDR3 is CATSIGQGPNQPQHF. The CDR3 bases are TGTGCCACCAGTATAGGACAGGGCCCAAATCAGCCCCAGCATTTT.

This clonotype appeared many times. The chain employs TRBV12-3 or TRBV12-4 and TRBJ2-5, with D perhaps TRBD2 (6 bases). This CDR3 is 13 amino acids long. V was pared by 8 bases and J by 5 bases, with 15 bases between. The CDR3: CASQGLVGETQYF. In DNA, the CDR3 is TGTGCCAGCCAGGGACTTGTGGGGGAGACCCAGTACTTC.

This clonotype was seen many times. V is TRBV11-1 and J is TRBJ2-7; TRBD2 matches at 10 bases. The CDR3 consists of 17 residues. J was trimmed by 3 bases and V by 2 bases; bases with no gene match: 10. Germline V gene data show CDR1 as SGHAT and CDR2 as FQDESV (reference sequence). CDR3 in DNA: TGTGCCAGCAGCTTATCGCCTGGACTAGCGGAGGACTACGAGCAGTACTTC. Its translation: CASSLSPGLAEDYEQYF.

This clonotype has a count of ten or more. The chain uses TRBV7-2 and TRBJ2-2, with 7 bases identical to TRBD2. Unmatched junction bases numbered 7, after V lost 7 bases and J lost 5 bases. CDR1 SGHTA and CDR2 FQGNSA come from the germline V gene. This CDR3 has 14 residues. This CDR3 is CASIRGSRTGELFF. The CDR3 nucleotides are TGTGCCAGCATCCGCGGGAGCCGGACCGGGGAGCTGTTTTTT.

The rearrangement uses TRBV28 and TRBJ2-7, with D perhaps matching TRBD1 or TRBD2 (6 bases each). The germline V gene has CDR1 MDHEN and CDR2 SYDVKM. This CDR3 has 14 amino acids. V lost 6 bases, J lost 6 bases, and 18 bases lay in between. The CDR3 DNA reads as TGTGCCAGCAGCCCCCCTAGGGGGGCGGGCGAGCAGTACTTC. It is translated as CASSPPRGAGEQYF.

This chain connects TRBV30 to TRBJ2-5, with D perhaps matching TRBD1 (5 bases). CDR3 length: 14 amino acids. V was shortened by 2 bases and J by 4 bases, with 14 bases between the two germline ends. The germline V gene has CDR1 GTSNPN and CDR2 SVGIG (reference sequence). The CDR3 DNA is TGTGCCTGGAGTCGTTTGCAGGGTGGAGAGACCCAGTACTTC. Translated: CAWSRLQGGETQYF.

This clonotype was detected many times. The gene calls are TRBV28 and TRBJ2-7, with a possible D match to TRBD1 (6 bases). The CDR3 contains 11 residues. Looked up from germline, CDR1 is MDHEN and CDR2 is SYDVKM. Trimming left V 8 bases short and J 3 bases short, with 8 bases between. CDR3 in DNA: TGTGCCAGCGAACAGGGCTACGAGCAGTACTTC. Encoded protein: CASEQGYEQYF.